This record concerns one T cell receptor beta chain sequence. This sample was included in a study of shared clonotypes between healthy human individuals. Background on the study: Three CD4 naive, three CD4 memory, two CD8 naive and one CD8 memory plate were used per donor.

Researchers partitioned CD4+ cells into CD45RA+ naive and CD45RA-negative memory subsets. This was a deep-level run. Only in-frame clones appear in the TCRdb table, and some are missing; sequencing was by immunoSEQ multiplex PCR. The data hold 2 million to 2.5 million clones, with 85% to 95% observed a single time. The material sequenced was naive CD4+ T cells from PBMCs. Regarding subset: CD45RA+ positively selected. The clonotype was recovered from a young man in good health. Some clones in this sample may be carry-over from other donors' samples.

In DNA, the CDR3 is TGTGCCAGCATGGGGACAGGCTTCGAGCAGTACTTC. It encodes CASMGTGFEQYF. The chain combines TRBV28 with TRBJ2-7, with TRBD1 matching 8 bases. The CDR3 has 12 residues. J was trimmed by 6 bases and V by 7 bases; bases with no gene match: 5. Germline V gives CDR1 MDHEN, CDR2 SYDVKM.